Given below is one T cell receptor (beta chain) in context. Its matching antigen is unknown. This CDR3 region has 14 residues. Trimming shortened V by 3 bases and J by 13 bases, and 21 bases separated the two germline ends. Germline CDR1 and CDR2: SGHNT and YENEEA. Using immunoSEQ multiplex PCR, the repertoire was profiled, and TCRdb retains in-frame clones only, with some absent. The sample carries roughly 100,000 clones, 80% to 95% recorded once. The data were taken from a study of siplizumab effects on memory and regulatory T cells. Overall study findings and caveats: Memory cells seemed less diverse than naive T cells, which seemed major alloresponse contributors.

The specimen sequenced was CD4+ T cells sorted from blood. The chain employs TRBV11-3 and TRBJ2-5, with D uncertain. The receptor was derived from a human donor in good health. The CDR3 DNA reads TGTGCCAGCAGCTTGCCCCCTTGCCGCGTGGGTCCGTACTTC. Translating it yields CASSLPPCRVGPYF.